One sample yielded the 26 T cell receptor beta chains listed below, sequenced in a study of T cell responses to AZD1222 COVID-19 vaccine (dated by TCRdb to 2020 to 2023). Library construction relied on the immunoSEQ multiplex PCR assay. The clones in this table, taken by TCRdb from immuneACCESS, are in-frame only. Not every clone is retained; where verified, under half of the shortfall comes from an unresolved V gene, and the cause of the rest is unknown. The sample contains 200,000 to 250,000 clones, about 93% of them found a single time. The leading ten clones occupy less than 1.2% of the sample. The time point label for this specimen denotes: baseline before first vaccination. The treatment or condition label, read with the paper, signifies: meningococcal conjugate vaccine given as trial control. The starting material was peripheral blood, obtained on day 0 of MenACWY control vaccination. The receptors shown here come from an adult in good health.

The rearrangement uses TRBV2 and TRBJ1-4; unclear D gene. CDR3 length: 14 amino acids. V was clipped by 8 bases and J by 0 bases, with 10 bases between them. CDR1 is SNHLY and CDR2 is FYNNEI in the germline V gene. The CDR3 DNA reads TGTGCCAGCGGCACGGTCTCAACTAATGAAAAACTGTTTTTT. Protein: CASGTVSTNEKLFF.

The CDR3 protein is CASSLTGDSGYTF. The CDR3 nucleotides read TGTGCCAGCAGCTTAACGGGGGATTCTGGCTACACCTTC. The chain has TRBV7-3 and TRBJ1-2, with D perhaps matching TRBD1 (5 bases). Per germline, CDR1 SGHTA and CDR2 FQGTGA. The CDR3 is 13 amino acids. Trimming left V 0 bases short and J 7 bases short, with 9 bases between.

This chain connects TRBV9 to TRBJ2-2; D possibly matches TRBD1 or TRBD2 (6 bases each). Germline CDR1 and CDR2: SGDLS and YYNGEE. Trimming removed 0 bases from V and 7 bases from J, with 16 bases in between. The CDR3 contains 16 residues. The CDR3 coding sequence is TGTGCCAGCAGCGTAGCCGGGGGCCGCTTTGTCGGGGAGCTGTTTTTT. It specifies CASSVAGGRFVGELFF. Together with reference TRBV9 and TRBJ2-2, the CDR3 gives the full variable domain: DSGVTQTPKHLITATGQRVTLRCSPRSGDLSVYWYQQSLDQGLQFLIQYYNGEERAKGNILERFSAQQFPDLHSELNLSSLELGDSALYFCASSVAGGRFVGELFFGEGSRLTVL.

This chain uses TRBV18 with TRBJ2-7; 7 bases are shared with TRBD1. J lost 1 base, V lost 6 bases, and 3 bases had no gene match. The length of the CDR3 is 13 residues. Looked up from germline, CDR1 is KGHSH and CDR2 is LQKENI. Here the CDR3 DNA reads TGTGCCAGCTCGTCGGGACAGTCCTACGAGCAGTACTTC. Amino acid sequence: CASSSGQSYEQYF.

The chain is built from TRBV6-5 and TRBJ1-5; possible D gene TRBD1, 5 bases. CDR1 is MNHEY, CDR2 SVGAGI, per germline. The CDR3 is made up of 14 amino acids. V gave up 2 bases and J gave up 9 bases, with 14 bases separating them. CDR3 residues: CASSYNSGSRPQHF. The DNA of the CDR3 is TGTGCCAGCAGTTACAATTCAGGGTCCCGGCCCCAGCATTTT.

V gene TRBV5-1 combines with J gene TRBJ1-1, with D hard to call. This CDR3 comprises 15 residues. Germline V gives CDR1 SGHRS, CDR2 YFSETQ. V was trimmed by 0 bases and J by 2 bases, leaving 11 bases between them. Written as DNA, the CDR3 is TGCGCCAGCAGCTTGGGAGACACCAGAAACACTGAAGCTTTCTTT. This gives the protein CASSLGDTRNTEAFF.

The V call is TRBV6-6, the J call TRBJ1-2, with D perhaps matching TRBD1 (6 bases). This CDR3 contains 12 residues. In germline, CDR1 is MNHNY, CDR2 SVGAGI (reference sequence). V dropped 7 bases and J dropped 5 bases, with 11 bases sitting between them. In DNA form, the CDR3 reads TGTGCCAGCACTAGGGGGGATTATGGCTACACCTTC. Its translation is CASTRGDYGYTF.

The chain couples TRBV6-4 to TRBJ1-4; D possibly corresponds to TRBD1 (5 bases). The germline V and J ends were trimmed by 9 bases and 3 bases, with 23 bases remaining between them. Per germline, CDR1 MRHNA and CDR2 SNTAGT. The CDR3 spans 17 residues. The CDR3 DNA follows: TGTGCCAGTCCCTTTCTCGTCGACGGGACTCCTAATGAAAAACTGTTTTTT. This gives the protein CASPFLVDGTPNEKLFF.

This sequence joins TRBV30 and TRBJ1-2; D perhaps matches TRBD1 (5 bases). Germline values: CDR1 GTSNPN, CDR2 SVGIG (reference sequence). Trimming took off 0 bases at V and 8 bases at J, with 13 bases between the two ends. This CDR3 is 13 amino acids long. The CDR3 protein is CAWSVKDTRGYTF. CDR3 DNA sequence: TGTGCCTGGAGTGTCAAGGACACGAGGGGCTACACCTTC. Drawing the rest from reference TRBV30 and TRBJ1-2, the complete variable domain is SQTIHQWPATLVQPVGSPLSLECTVEGTSNPNLYWYRQAAGRGLQLLFYSVGIGQISSEVPQNLSASRPQDRQFILSSKKLLLSDSGFYLCAWSVKDTRGYTFGSGTRLTVV.

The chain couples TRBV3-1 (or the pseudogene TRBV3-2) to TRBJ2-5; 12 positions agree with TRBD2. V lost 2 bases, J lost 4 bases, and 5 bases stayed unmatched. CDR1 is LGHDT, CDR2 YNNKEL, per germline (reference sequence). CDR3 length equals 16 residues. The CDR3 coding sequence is TGTGCCAGCAGCCAACTAGCGGGGGGGCCGGCAGAGACCCAGTACTTC. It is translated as CASSQLAGGPAETQYF.

The CDR3 coding sequence is TGCAGCGTTGGGTCCCGTGGTTACAGCTCCTACGAGCAGTACTTC. This codes for CSVGSRGYSSYEQYF. The chain links TRBV29-1 to TRBJ2-7; D not resolved. The CDR3 loop spans 15 amino acids. CDR1 SQVTM and CDR2 ANQGSEA come from the germline V gene. Trimming cost V 4 bases and J 0 bases, with 16 bases left between them.

The CDR3 spells CASSVDRRNELQYF. The CDR3 bases are TGCGCCAGCAGCGTGGACAGGCGTAACGAGCTTCAGTACTTC. The chain couples TRBV5-1 to TRBJ2-7; TRBD1 aligns across 7 bases. Looked up from germline, CDR1 is SGHRS and CDR2 is YFSETQ. The CDR3 contains 14 residues. V lost 4 bases and J lost 10; bases outside the gene matches: 14.

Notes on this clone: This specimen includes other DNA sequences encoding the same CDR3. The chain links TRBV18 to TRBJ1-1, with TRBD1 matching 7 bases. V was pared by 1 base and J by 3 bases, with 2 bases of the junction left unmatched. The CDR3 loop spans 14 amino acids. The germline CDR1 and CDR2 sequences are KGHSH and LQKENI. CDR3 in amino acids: CASSPQGADTEAFF. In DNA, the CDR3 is TGTGCCAGCTCACCACAGGGGGCTGACACTGAAGCTTTCTTT. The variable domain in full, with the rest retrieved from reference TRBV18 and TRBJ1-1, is NAGVMQNPRHLVRRRGQEARLRCSPMKGHSHVYWYRQLPEEGLKFMVYLQKENIIDESGMPKERFSAEFPKEGPSILRIQQVVRGDSAAYFCASSPQGADTEAFFGQGTRLTVV.

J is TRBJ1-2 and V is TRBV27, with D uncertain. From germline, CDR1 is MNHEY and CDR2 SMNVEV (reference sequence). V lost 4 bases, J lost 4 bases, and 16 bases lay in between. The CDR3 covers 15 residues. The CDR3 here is CASSSTGNLAYGYTF. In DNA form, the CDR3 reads TGTGCCAGCAGTTCAACGGGTAACCTGGCCTATGGCTACACCTTC.

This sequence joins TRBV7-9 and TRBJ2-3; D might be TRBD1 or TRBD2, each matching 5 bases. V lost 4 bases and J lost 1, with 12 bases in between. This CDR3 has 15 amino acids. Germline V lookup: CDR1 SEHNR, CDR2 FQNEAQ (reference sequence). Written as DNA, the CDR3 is TGTGCCAGCAGCTCGACGGGGACGCGCACAGATACGCAGTATTTT. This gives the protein CASSSTGTRTDTQYF.

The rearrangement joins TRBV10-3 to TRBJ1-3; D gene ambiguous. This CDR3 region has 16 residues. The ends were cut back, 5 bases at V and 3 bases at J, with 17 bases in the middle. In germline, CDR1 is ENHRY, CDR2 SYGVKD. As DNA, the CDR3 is TGTGCCATCAGTCCCCTCAGCTCCCGCAGTGGAAACACCATATATTTT. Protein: CAISPLSSRSGNTIYF.

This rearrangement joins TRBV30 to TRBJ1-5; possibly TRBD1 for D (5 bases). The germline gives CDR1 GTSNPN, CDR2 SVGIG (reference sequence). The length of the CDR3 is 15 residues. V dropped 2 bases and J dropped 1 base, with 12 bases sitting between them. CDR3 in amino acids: CAWSPRGGSNQPQHF. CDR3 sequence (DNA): TGTGCCTGGAGTCCAAGGGGAGGGAGCAATCAGCCCCAGCATTTT.

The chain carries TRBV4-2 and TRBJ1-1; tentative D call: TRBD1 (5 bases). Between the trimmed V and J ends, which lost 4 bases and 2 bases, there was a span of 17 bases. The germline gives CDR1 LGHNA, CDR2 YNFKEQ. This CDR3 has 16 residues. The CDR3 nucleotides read TGTGCCAGCAGCCTCGGCCAGGCGGGACCAAACACTGAAGCTTTCTTT. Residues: CASSLGQAGPNTEAFF.

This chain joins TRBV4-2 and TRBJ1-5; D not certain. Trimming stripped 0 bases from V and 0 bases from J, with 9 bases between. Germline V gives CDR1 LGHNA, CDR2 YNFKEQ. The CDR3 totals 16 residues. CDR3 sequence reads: CASSQEGQSSNQPQHF. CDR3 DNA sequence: TGTGCCAGCAGCCAAGAAGGCCAGTCTAGCAATCAGCCCCAGCATTTT.

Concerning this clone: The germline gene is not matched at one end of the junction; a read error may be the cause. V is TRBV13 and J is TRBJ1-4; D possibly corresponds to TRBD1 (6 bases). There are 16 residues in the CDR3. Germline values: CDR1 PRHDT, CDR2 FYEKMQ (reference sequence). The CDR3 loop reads CASSLGQLATNEKLFF. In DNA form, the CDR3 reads TGTGCCAGCAGCCTAGGACAGCTTGCAACTAATGAAAAACTGTTTTTT.

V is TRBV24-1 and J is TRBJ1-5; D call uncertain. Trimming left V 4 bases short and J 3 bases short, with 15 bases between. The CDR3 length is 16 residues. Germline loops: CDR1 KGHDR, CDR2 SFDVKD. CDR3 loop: CATSDPRDPYNQPQHF. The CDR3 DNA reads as TGTGCCACCAGTGACCCGCGAGACCCCTACAATCAGCCCCAGCATTTT.

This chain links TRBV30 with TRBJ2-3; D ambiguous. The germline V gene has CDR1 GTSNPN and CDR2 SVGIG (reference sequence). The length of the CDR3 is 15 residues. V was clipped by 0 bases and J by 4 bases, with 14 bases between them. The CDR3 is CAWSVTTRSSDTQYF. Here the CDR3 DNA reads TGTGCCTGGAGTGTAACGACTCGGTCTTCAGATACGCAGTATTTT.

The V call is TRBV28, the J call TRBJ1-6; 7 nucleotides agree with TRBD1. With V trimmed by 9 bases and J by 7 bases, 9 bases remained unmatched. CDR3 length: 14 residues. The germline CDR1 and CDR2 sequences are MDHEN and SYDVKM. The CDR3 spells CASSPGTANSPLHF. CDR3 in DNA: TGTGCCAGTAGCCCCGGGACAGCAAATTCACCCCTCCACTTT.

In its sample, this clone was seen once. Written as DNA, the CDR3 is TGTGCCAGCAGCTTAGGGGGGACAGGGCGGCCCCAGCCCCAGCATTTT. As protein: CASSLGGTGRPQPQHF. The V gene is TRBV7-8, the J gene TRBJ1-5; 9 bases agree with TRBD1. CDR3 size: 16 residues. Germline V gene sequence: CDR1 SGHVS, CDR2 FQNEAQ. V trimming: 1 base; J trimming: 7 bases; junction bases outside the gene matches: 8.

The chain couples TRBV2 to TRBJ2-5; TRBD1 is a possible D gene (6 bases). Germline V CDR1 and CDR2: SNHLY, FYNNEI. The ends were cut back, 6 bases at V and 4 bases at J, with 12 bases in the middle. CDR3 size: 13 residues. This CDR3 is CASRTRGRETQYF. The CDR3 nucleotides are TGTGCCAGCAGGACCAGGGGACGAGAGACCCAGTACTTC.

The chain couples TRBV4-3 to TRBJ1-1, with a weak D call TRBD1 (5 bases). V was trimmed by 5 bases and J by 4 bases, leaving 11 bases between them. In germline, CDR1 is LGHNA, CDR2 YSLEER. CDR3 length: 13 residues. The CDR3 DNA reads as TGCGCCAGCAGCGTCACAGGCGGCACTGAAGCTTTCTTT. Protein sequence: CASSVTGGTEAFF.